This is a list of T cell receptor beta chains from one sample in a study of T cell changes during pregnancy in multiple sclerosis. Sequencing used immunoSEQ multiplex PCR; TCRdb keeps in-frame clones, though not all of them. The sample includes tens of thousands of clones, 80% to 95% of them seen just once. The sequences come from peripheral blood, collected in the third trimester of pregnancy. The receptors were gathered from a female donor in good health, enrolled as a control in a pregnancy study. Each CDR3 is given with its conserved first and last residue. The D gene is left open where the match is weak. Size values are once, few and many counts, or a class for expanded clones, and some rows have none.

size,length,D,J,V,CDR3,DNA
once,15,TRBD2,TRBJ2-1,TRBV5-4,CASSLPAGAYNEQFF,TGTGCCAGCAGCTTGCCAGCGGGAGCTTACAATGAGCAGTTCTTC
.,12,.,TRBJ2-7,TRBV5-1,CASSLEVGEQYF,TGCGCCAGCAGCTTGGAGGTCGGGGAGCAGTACTTC
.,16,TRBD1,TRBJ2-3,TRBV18,CASSPATGAGTDTQYF,TGTGCCAGCTCACCAGCGACAGGGGCTGGCACAGATACGCAGTATTTT
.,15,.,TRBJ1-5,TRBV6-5,CASSPGFASNQPQHF,TGTGCCAGCAGTCCAGGGTTCGCTAGCAATCAGCCCCAGCATTTT
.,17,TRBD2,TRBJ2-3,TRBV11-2,CASKRLAGGAMTDTQYF,TGTGCCAGCAAAAGACTAGCGGGGGGAGCCATGACAGATACGCAGTATTTT
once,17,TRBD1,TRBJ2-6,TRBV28,CAILPGQGEAGANVLTF,TGTGCCATCCTTCCGGGACAGGGGGAAGCTGGGGCCAACGTCCTGACTTTC
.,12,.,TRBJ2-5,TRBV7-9,CASSPLQETQYF,TGTGCCAGCAGTCCTCTACAAGAGACCCAGTACTTC
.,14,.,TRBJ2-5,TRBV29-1,CSAEVGATRETQYF,TGCAGCGCCGAGGTGGGGGCCACAAGGGAGACCCAGTACTTC
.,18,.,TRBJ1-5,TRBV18,CASSHSGTPYGGNQPQHF,TGTGCCAGCTCCCATAGCGGGACACCCTATGGGGGCAATCAGCCCCAGCATTTT
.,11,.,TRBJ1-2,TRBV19,CASSTRLGYTF,TGTGCCAGTAGTACGCGACTAGGCTACACCTTC
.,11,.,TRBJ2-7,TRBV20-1,CSALLGDEQYF,TGCAGTGCCCTCCTCGGGGACGAGCAGTACTTC
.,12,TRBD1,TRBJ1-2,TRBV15,CATGQVDYGYTF,TGTGCCACGGGACAGGTCGACTATGGCTACACCTTC
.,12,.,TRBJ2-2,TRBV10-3,CAISVPRGELFF,TGTGCCATCAGTGTCCCGCGCGGGGAGCTGTTTTTT
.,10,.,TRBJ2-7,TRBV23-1,CASSEYEQYF,TGCGCCAGCAGTGAGTACGAGCAGTACTTC
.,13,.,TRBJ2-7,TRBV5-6,CASRPGQINEQYF,TGTGCCAGCAGACCCGGACAGATCAACGAGCAGTACTTC
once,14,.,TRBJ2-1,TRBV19,CASSIMATGNEQFF,TGTGCCAGTAGTATTATGGCGACGGGCAATGAGCAGTTCTTC
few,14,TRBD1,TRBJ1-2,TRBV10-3,CAIMGQESNYGYTF,TGTGCCATCATGGGACAGGAGTCTAACTATGGCTACACCTTC
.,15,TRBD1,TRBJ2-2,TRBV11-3,CASWAGTEDTGELFF,TGTGCCAGCTGGGCCGGGACAGAGGACACCGGGGAGCTGTTTTTT
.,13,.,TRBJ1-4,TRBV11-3,CASTSGRGEKLFF,TGTGCCAGCACCTCGGGCCGGGGGGAAAAACTGTTTTTT
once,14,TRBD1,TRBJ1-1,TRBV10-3,CAITRAQGGTEAFF,TGTGCCATCACCAGAGCCCAGGGGGGCACTGAAGCTTTCTTT
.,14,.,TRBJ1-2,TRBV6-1,CASSSGMGDYGYTF,TGTGCCAGCAGTTCAGGGATGGGCGACTATGGCTACACCTTC
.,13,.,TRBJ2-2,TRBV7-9,CASSLQTTGELFF,TGTGCCAGCAGCTTACAAACTACCGGGGAGCTGTTTTTT
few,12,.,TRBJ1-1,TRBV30,CAWRETGFEAFF,TGTGCCTGGAGGGAGACGGGGTTTGAAGCTTTCTTT
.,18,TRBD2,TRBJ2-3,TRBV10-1,CASKTPTSGRAGTDTQYF,TGCGCCAGCAAGACCCCAACTAGCGGGAGGGCCGGCACAGATACGCAGTATTTT
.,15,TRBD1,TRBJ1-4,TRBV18,CASSPVQGANEKLFF,TGTGCCAGCTCACCAGTCCAGGGGGCTAATGAAAAACTGTTTTTT
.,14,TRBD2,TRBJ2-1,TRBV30,CAWSVRLAGGPAFF,TGTGCCTGGAGTGTACGACTAGCGGGGGGGCCGGCGTTCTTC
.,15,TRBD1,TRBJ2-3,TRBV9,CASSANRGLTDTQYF,TGTGCCAGCAGCGCCAACAGGGGGCTAACAGATACGCAGTATTTT
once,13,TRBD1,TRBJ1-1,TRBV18,CASSPDRGAEAFF,TGTGCCAGCTCGCCGGACAGGGGCGCTGAAGCTTTCTTT
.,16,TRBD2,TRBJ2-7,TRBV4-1,CASSGLAGDGSYEQYF,TGCGCCAGCAGCGGACTAGCGGGAGATGGTTCCTACGAGCAGTACTTC
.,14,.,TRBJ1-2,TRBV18,CASSPLDINYGYTF,TGTGCCAGCTCACCCTTGGACATTAACTATGGCTACACCTTC
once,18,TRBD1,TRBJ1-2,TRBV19,CASTNRLARTGGLEGYTF,TGTGCCAGTACAAATAGGCTAGCAAGGACAGGGGGCTTAGAAGGCTACACCTTC
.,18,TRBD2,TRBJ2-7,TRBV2,CASRPGLAGGPGSYEQYF,TGTGCCAGCAGACCGGGACTAGCGGGGGGGCCGGGCTCCTACGAGCAGTACTTC
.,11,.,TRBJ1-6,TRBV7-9,CASSSLSGLHF,TGTGCCAGCAGCTCCCTCTCGGGGCTCCACTTT
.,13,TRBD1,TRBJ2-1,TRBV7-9,CASSFDRGDEQFF,TGTGCCAGCAGCTTCGACAGGGGGGATGAGCAGTTCTTC
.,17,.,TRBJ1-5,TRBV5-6,CASSLAEQGLSNQPQHF,TGTGCCAGCAGCTTGGCGGAGCAGGGGCTTAGCAATCAGCCCCAGCATTTT
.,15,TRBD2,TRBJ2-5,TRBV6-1,CASSGEQRGRETQYF,TGTGCCAGCAGCGGAGAACAGCGGGGGAGAGAGACCCAGTACTTC
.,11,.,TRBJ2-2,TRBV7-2,CASRQIEELFF,TGTGCCAGCAGACAGATAGAGGAGCTGTTTTTT
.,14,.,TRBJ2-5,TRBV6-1,CASSRQLNQETQYF,TGTGCCAGCAGCCGCCAACTAAACCAAGAGACCCAGTACTTC
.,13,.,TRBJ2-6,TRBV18,CAGSPFRANVLTF,TGTGCGGGCAGCCCCTTTAGGGCCAACGTCCTGACTTTC
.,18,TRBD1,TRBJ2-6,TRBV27,CASSSITGGRFGANVLTF,TGTGCCAGCAGTTCAATAACAGGGGGTCGGTTTGGGGCCAACGTCCTGACTTTC
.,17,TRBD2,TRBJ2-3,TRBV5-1,CASSLRGSGSGSDTQYF,TGCGCCAGCAGCTTGAGAGGTAGCGGGAGCGGATCAGATACGCAGTATTTT
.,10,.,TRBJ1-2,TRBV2,CASSIYGYTF,TGTGCCAGCTCAATTTATGGCTACACCTTC
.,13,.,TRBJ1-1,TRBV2,CASSEDRNTEAFF,TGTGCCAGCAGCGAAGACAGGAACACTGAAGCTTTCTTT
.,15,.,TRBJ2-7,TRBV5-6,CASSPPWAGRGEQYF,TGTGCCAGCAGCCCCCCCTGGGCCGGGCGGGGCGAGCAGTACTTC
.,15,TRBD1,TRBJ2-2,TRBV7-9,CASSLGQGLAGELFF,TGTGCCAGCAGCTTGGGACAGGGATTAGCCGGGGAGCTGTTTTTT
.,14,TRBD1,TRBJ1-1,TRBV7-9,CASSPRQGFTEAFF,TGTGCCAGCAGCCCACGACAGGGTTTCACTGAAGCTTTCTTT
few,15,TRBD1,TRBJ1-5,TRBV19,CASRKGTVSNQPQHF,TGTGCCAGTAGAAAAGGGACAGTTAGCAATCAGCCCCAGCATTTT
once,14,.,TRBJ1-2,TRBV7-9,CASSRGGYGHGYTF,TGTGCCAGCAGCAGGGGAGGGTACGGACATGGCTACACCTTC
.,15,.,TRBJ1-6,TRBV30,CAWSGRRSYNSPLHF,TGTGCCTGGAGTGGGCGGCGCTCCTATAATTCACCCCTCCACTTT
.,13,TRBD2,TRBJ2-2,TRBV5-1,CASERGYTGELFF,TGCGCCAGCGAGCGGGGTTACACCGGGGAGCTGTTTTTT
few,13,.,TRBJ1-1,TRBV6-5,CASSYSGQTEAFF,TGTGCCAGCAGTTACTCCGGACAGACTGAAGCTTTCTTT
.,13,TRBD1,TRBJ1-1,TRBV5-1,CASSRGQGGEAFF,TGCGCCAGCAGCAGGGGACAGGGCGGAGAAGCTTTCTTT
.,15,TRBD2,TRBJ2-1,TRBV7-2,CASTKGGGAEVEQFF,TGTGCCAGCACCAAAGGCGGGGGGGCCGAGGTTGAGCAGTTCTTC
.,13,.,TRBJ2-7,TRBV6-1,CASSVEQSYEQYF,TGTGCCAGCAGTGTGGAGCAGAGCTACGAGCAGTACTTC